This T cell receptor beta chain was recovered during a study of T cell clonality in common variable immunodeficiency. This CDR3 region has 19 residues. J gave up 2 bases and V 4 bases, and 9 bases lay outside the gene matches. Germline CDR1 is LNHDA and CDR2 is SQIVND (reference sequence). Ten or more counts support this clone. Sequencing ends 3 residues short of the CDR3 end; the germline J gene provides the rest. Data came from immunoSEQ multiplex PCR; TCRdb stores just in-frame clones and leaves some out. This sample carries roughly 42,000 clones, none of them present only once. This sequence joins TRBV19 and TRBJ2-2; 14 positions agree with TRBD2. Sequencing input: peripheral blood mononuclear cells. This clonotype originated in a person between 18 and 75 years old in good health. CDR3: CASSTTRTSGRLNTGELFF. Incomplete CDR3 DNA: TGTGCCAGTAGTACAACAAGGACTAGCGGGAGGCTAAACACCGGGGAG.